Listed here is a single T cell receptor beta chain. The age range of participants was 18 to 89 years, with residence in roughly 25 US areas. Recovered status in Cohort 3 required two negative PCRs, clearance, or symptom resolution. These data are taken from a study of blood T cell repertoires in COVID-19. Overall study: COVID-19 samples from acute and convalescent phases originated in the United States, Italy and Spain.

V shed 1 base, J shed 5 bases, and the junction held 8 bases outside the gene matches. The CDR3 sequence is 16 residues long. Germline V gene sequence: CDR1 LGHNA, CDR2 YSLEER. Per the original data handling: Amplifying reference gene primers gave estimates of nucleated cell counts. Sequencing was performed with immunoSEQ multiplex PCR; in TCRdb, only in-frame clones are kept and a portion is missing. D and trimming come from the DNA, and the V and J calls and clone size come from that table. The profile shows under 450,000 clones, 83% of them singletons. This clonotype was sampled from a woman between 50 and 59 years old who had recovered from COVID-19. Material for sequencing was PBMCs or T cells enriched from blood (not recorded which). The rearrangement joins TRBV4-3 to TRBJ2-1, with 7 bases aligning to TRBD2. CDR3: CASSQGDGRFDNEQFF. The CDR3 nucleotides read TGCGCCAGCAGCCAAGGGGACGGGAGGTTCGACAATGAGCAGTTCTTC.